The rows below give T cell receptor beta chains drawn from one sample of a study of T cell responses to AZD1222 COVID-19 vaccine. Produced via immunoSEQ multiplex PCR; TCRdb's table is partial and in-frame only. Here the sample spans 110,000 to 150,000 clones, over 85% being singletons. Sequenced here: peripheral blood, sampled on day 0 of AZD1222 vaccination. These receptors all stem from an adult in good health. CDR3s leave out the opening cysteine and the closing phenylalanine or tryptophan.

V: TRBV11-2
CDR3: ASSSPGRYSYNEQF

V: TRBV5-1
CDR3: ASSLGQLNTGELF

V: TRBV14
CDR3: ASSPGGMRWTSGSQGYEQY

V: TRBV6-2/TRBV6-3
CDR3: ASSWGLVNAGELF

V: TRBV18
CDR3: ASSPPSYEQY

V: TRBV5-4
CDR3: ASSALGTDNAGETQY

V: TRBV5-8
CDR3: ASSSGTSGTDTQY

V: TRBV7-6
CDR3: ASSLGVGGQGNEQF

V: TRBV2
CDR3: ASASSVLEANYGYT

V: TRBV2
CDR3: ASSQDSGELF

V: TRBV27
CDR3: ASSLSPGFGYT

V: TRBV5-1
CDR3: ASSFVTGGRETQY

V: TRBV10-3
CDR3: AISESGGQGSYEQY

V: TRBV28
CDR3: ASSSRDRGQPQH

V: TRBV24-1
CDR3: ATSDQDRAEGYT

V: TRBV19
CDR3: ASSIGVGGSGETQY

V: TRBV5-3
CDR3: ARSFGRQGYGANVLT

V: TRBV4-1
CDR3: ASSQDDRFHEQF

V: TRBV21-1
CDR3: ASSKGLAGDNEQF

V: TRBV30
CDR3: ACAWGAYNSPLH

V: TRBV2
CDR3: ASSEGSGGLRGYT

V: TRBV4-1
CDR3: ASSQDEGWAYEQY

V: TRBV28
CDR3: VTGGDYGYT

V: TRBV9
CDR3: ASSVAYTLPNEQF

V: TRBV20-1
CDR3: SASGLAGGTGELF

V: TRBV7-9
CDR3: ASSLLVTDTQY

V: TRBV19
CDR3: ASSFGTGLNEQF

V: TRBV4-1
CDR3: ASSQERGRGDSNQPQH

V: TRBV6-5
CDR3: ASRRQGGGELF

V: TRBV10-2
CDR3: ASSEGYYGYT

V: TRBV9
CDR3: ASSGRSGGYT

V: TRBV2
CDR3: ASNPQSSYNSPLH

V: TRBV2
CDR3: ASRAGQGRNYGYT

V: TRBV7-8
CDR3: ASSFGVGAGNQPQH

V: TRBV6-4
CDR3: ASSERALANYGYT

V: TRBV14
CDR3: ASSQNSGTSYNEQF

V: TRBV5-1
CDR3: ASRGLAAYEQY

V: TRBV9
CDR3: ASSAVRDRDSTGELF